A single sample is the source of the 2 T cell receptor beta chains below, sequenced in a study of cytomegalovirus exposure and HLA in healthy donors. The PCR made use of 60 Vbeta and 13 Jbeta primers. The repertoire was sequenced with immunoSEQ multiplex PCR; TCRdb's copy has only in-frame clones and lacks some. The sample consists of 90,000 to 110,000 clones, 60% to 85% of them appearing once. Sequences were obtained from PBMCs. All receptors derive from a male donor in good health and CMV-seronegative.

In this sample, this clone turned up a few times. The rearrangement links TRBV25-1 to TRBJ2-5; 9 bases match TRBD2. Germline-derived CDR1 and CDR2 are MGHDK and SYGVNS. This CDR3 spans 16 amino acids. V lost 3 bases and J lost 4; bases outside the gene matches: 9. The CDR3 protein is CASSDLRASGTETQYF. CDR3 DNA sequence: TGTGCCAGCAGTGACCTTCGGGCTAGCGGGACAGAGACCCAGTACTTC.

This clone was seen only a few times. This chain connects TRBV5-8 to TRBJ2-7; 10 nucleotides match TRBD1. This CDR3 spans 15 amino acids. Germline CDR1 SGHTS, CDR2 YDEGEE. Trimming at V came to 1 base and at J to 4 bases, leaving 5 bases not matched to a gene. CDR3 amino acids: CASSLPRDRGYEQYF. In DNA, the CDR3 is TGTGCCAGCAGCTTGCCACGGGACAGGGGATACGAGCAGTACTTC.